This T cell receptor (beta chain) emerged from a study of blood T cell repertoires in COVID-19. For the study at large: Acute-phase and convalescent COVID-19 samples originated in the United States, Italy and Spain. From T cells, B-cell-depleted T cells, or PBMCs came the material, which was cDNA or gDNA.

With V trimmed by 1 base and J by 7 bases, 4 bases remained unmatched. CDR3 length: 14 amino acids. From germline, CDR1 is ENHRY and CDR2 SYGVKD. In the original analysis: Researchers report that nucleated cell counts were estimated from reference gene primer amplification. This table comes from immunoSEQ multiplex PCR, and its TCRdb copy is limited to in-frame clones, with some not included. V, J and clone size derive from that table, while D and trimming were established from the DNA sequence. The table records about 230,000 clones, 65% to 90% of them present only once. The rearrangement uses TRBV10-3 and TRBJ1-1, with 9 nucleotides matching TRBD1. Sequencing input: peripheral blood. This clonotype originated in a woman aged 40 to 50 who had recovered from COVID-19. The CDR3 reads CAISELGQGNEAFF. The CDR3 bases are TGTGCCATCAGTGAGTTGGGACAGGGCAATGAAGCTTTCTTT.